This T cell receptor (beta chain) was identified during a study of blood T cell repertoires in COVID-19. Profiled with immunoSEQ multiplex PCR; TCRdb holds only in-frame clones, not every one. In the table there are around 250,000 clones, roughly 82% of which are singletons. V was pared by 6 bases and J by 5 bases, with 8 bases of the junction left unmatched. The CDR3 sequence is 16 residues long. Germline CDR1 reads ENHRY; CDR2 reads SYGVKD. The V call is TRBV10-3, the J call TRBJ1-6; 9 bases are a match to TRBD1. This receptor was identified in a woman aged 45-59 years who had recovered from COVID-19. The material sequenced was PBMCs or T cells enriched from blood (not recorded which). The CDR3 DNA reads as TGTGCCATCAGGACGGACAGGGGACCGAATAATTCACCCCTCCACTTT. Its translation: CAIRTDRGPNNSPLHF.